Sequencing of this TCR beta chain was carried out in a study of T-cell memory formation after mild COVID-19. Findings and limits, study-wide: CD4+ bias marked clones expanding day 15 to 37, unlike balanced contracting clones.

One entry per CDR3 protein results from TCRdb running MiXCR on the 5' RACE reads. The data contain roughly 62,000 distinct CDR3 sequences, 9% to 9.5% of them seen just once; the ten biggest clones take up about 1%. The CDR3 has 14 amino acids. V lost 6 bases and J lost 4; bases outside the gene matches: 6. From germline, CDR1 is ENHRY and CDR2 SYGVKD. This clonotype was detected a few times. Its target is not known. This chain joins TRBV10-3 and TRBJ2-5, with TRBD1 identical over 9 bases. The sequenced material came from PBMCs or a T cell subset sorted from them (not recorded which). The sequence came from a man aged 18 to 30 who had mild COVID-19 (a few samples of this study predate the infection). Cell type and time point are not known. CDR3 nucleotides: TGTGCCATCAGCGGGGGACAGGGATTAGAGACCCAGTACTTC. Amino acids: CAISGGQGLETQYF.